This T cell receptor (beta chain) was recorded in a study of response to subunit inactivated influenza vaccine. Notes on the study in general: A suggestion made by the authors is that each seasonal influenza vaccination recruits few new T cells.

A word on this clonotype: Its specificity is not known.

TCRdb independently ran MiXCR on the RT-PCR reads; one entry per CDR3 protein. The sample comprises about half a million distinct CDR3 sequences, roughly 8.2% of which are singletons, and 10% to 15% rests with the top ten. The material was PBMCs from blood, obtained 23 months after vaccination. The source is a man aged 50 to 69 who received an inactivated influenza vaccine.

CDR3 loop: CATSDRRGRGNTEAFF. DNA of the CDR3: TGTGCCACCAGTGATCGGCGGGGAAGGGGTAACACTGAAGCTTTCTTT. The J gene is TRBJ1-1, the V gene TRBV24-1; a possible D gene is TRBD1 (5 bases). This CDR3 has 16 residues. Per the germline V gene, CDR1 is KGHDR and CDR2 is SFDVKD. V lost 3 bases and J 2 bases, leaving 15 bases between the germline ends.